Presented here are 27 T cell receptor beta chains from one specimen sequenced in a study of blood T cell repertoires in COVID-19. Sequencing used immunoSEQ multiplex PCR; TCRdb keeps in-frame clones, though not all of them. This table holds about 68,000 clones, 65% to 80% found once. What was sequenced was peripheral blood. Source of these receptors: a human donor in a cohort sampled during active COVID-19.

Only one count was recorded for this clone. This chain joins TRBV7-2 and TRBJ2-3; weak D call: TRBD2 (6 bases). The CDR3 spans 16 residues. Germline V gene lookup returns CDR1 SGHTA and CDR2 FQGNSA. Deletions cut 1 base from V and 4 bases from J, with 15 bases between. The CDR3 DNA follows: TGTGCCAGCAGCTTAGGGCCGGGGGATGGAGCAGATACGCAGTATTTT. The encoded protein is CASSLGPGDGADTQYF.

The CDR3, as DNA: TGCGCCAGCAGCCAAGAGGGGACAGCGAACACCGGGGAGCTGTTTTTT. Its translation: CASSQEGTANTGELFF. The V and J genes are TRBV4-1 and TRBJ2-2, with TRBD1 identical over 7 bases. V shed 0 bases and J 0 bases; nucleotides not matched to a gene: 1. The CDR3 is 16 residues long. CDR1 is MGHRA and CDR2 is YSYEKL in the germline V gene.

This clone was seen more than once but under ten times. The chain combines TRBV5-6 with TRBJ2-7; 7 bases are shared with TRBD1. The germline gives CDR1 SGHDT, CDR2 YYEEEE. The CDR3 totals 15 residues. V shed 4 bases, J shed 5 bases, and the junction held 12 bases outside the gene matches. Here the CDR3 reads CASSRLTGDGDEQYF. The CDR3 DNA is TGTGCCAGCAGCCGTCTAACAGGGGACGGGGACGAGCAGTACTTC.

This clone appeared a single time. CDR3 coding DNA: TGTGCCAGTAGTACGGACGGGGGGCAGCCCCAGCATTTT. It specifies CASSTDGGQPQHF. The rearrangement links TRBV19 to TRBJ1-5; maybe TRBD1 (5 bases). The CDR3 has 13 residues. Germline assignment: CDR1 LNHDA and CDR2 SQIVND (reference sequence). The V end lost 4 bases, the J end lost 7 bases, and 11 bases lay between the germline ends.

This sequence joins TRBV3-1 (or the pseudogene TRBV3-2) and TRBJ2-1; TRBD1 matches at 7 bases. This CDR3 spans 15 amino acids. V dropped 4 bases and J dropped 9; count of bases not matched to a gene: 12. Germline loops: CDR1 LGHDT, CDR2 YNNKEL (reference sequence). CDR3: CASSPGDSRVAEQFF. In nucleotides, the CDR3 is TGTGCCAGCAGCCCTGGGGACAGTCGTGTCGCTGAGCAGTTCTTC.

This clone has more than one count but fewer than ten. This sequence joins TRBV5-1 and TRBJ2-1; 8 bases map to TRBD2. V was pared by 2 bases and J by 1 base, with 2 bases of the junction left unmatched. Per germline, CDR1 SGHRS and CDR2 YFSETQ. The CDR3 has 15 amino acids. CDR3 residues: CASSLAGESYNEQFF. For the CDR3, the DNA is TGCGCCAGCAGCTTAGCGGGAGAATCCTACAATGAGCAGTTCTTC.

The chain links TRBV6-5 to TRBJ2-1; 7 positions agree with TRBD1. Germline CDR1 and CDR2: MNHEY and SVGAGI. The CDR3 spans 13 residues. The junction had 8 bases not matched to a gene; V was cut back by 8 bases and J by 7 bases. CDR3 in amino acids: CASRGGWINEQFF. CDR3 in DNA: TGTGCCAGCCGAGGGGGCTGGATAAATGAGCAGTTCTTC.

This clone was recorded a few times. The chain is built from TRBV19 and TRBJ2-7; 8 bases are shared with TRBD2. The CDR3 has 14 residues. With 5 bases clipped from V and 0 bases from J, the junction kept 3 bases outside the gene matches. CDR1 and CDR2 (germline): LNHDA, SQIVND (reference sequence). The CDR3 spells CASSAGLVSYEQYF. CDR3 DNA sequence: TGTGCCAGTAGTGCGGGACTAGTCTCCTACGAGCAGTACTTC. The full variable domain, its missing parts supplied by reference TRBV19 and TRBJ2-7, is DGGITQSPKYLFRKEGQNVTLSCEQNLNHDAMYWYRQDPGQGLRLIYYSQIVNDFQKGDIAEGYSVSREKKESFPLTVTSAQKNPTAFYLCASSAGLVSYEQYFGPGTRLTVT.

The chain couples TRBV4-1 to TRBJ2-7; no firm D call. The CDR3 runs 14 residues. V was trimmed by 1 base and J by 2 bases, leaving 9 bases between them. Germline V gene lookup returns CDR1 MGHRA and CDR2 YSYEKL. In nucleotides, the CDR3 is TGCGCCAGCAGCCAAGGGGCAGCCACCTACGAGCAGTACTTC. It translates to CASSQGAATYEQYF.

This chain joins TRBV7-6 and TRBJ1-2; 11 bases map to TRBD1. The CDR3 length is 15 residues. Per germline, CDR1 SGHVS and CDR2 FNYEAQ. Trimming at V came to 4 bases and at J to 2 bases, leaving 3 bases not matched to a gene. CDR3 sequence reads: CASSSGQGANYGYTF. CDR3 in DNA: TGTGCCAGCAGCTCCGGACAGGGGGCGAACTATGGCTACACCTTC.

V and J are TRBV19 and TRBJ2-1; D remains unclear. This CDR3 has 11 residues. Germline V gene data show CDR1 as LNHDA and CDR2 as SQIVND (reference sequence). Trimming left V 8 bases short and J 12 bases short, with 14 bases between. In DNA form, the CDR3 reads TGTGCCAGTTATTCAGGCTTGGCGCAGTTCTTC. Amino acid sequence: CASYSGLAQFF.

The J gene is TRBJ1-2, the V gene TRBV6-2 or TRBV6-3; D uncertain. The V end was cut by 0 bases, the J end by 4 bases, with 9 bases between. Germline V CDR1 and CDR2: MNHEY, SVGEGT. The CDR3 is 14 amino acids. In DNA form, the CDR3 reads TGTGCCAGCAGTTACTCCGTCAGACTCTATGGCTACACCTTC. Translating it yields CASSYSVRLYGYTF.

V gene TRBV5-1 combines with J gene TRBJ2-5; D unclear. The CDR3 spans 13 residues. CDR1 and CDR2 from the germline V gene are SGHRS and YFSETQ. V was pared by 4 bases and J by 1 base, with 8 bases between. CDR3 sequence reads: CASSPRLQETQYF. In nucleotides, the CDR3 is TGCGCCAGCAGCCCCCGACTCCAAGAGACCCAGTACTTC.

The V and J genes are TRBV18 and TRBJ2-1, with 10 nucleotides matching TRBD2. Looked up from germline, CDR1 is KGHSH and CDR2 is LQKENI. The CDR3 totals 14 residues. V shed 3 bases, J shed 8 bases, and the junction held 4 bases outside the gene matches. The CDR3 protein is CASSPRLAGDEQFF. The CDR3 DNA is TGTGCCAGCTCACCCCGGCTAGCGGGAGATGAGCAGTTCTTC.

This clone is a singleton in its sample. This chain joins TRBV28 and TRBJ2-3; the match to TRBD2 covers 9 bases. The CDR3 spans 15 residues. Trimming took 6 bases from V and 6 from J; bases not matched to a gene: 10. The germline CDR1 and CDR2 sequences are MDHEN and SYDVKM. CDR3 sequence: CASRPTREGQDTQYF. CDR3 nucleotides: TGTGCCAGCAGACCCACGCGGGAGGGCCAGGATACGCAGTATTTT.

This chain connects TRBV28 to TRBJ2-5; 11 bases are a match to TRBD2. Per germline, CDR1 MDHEN and CDR2 SYDVKM. The trim removed 5 bases at V and 7 bases at J, leaving 6 bases unmatched. This CDR3 comprises 14 residues. CDR3 bases: TGTGCCAGCAGTCCATTAGCGGGGGGGTTGACCCAGTACTTC. Translated, it gives CASSPLAGGLTQYF.

In this sample, this clone turned up once. This chain connects TRBV5-5 to TRBJ2-5, with D maybe TRBD1 (6 bases). Trimming took off 3 bases at V and 2 bases at J, with 11 bases between the two ends. Germline assignment: CDR1 SGHKS and CDR2 YYEKEE (reference sequence). The CDR3 is made up of 14 amino acids. CDR3 in amino acids: CASSWQGQQETQYF. The DNA for the CDR3 is TGTGCCAGCAGCTGGCAGGGGCAACAAGAGACCCAGTACTTC.

The gene calls are TRBV4-1 and TRBJ2-7; D is possibly TRBD1 (6 bases). Trimming stripped 2 bases from V and 3 bases from J, with 8 bases between. The CDR3 spans 13 residues. The germline V gene has CDR1 MGHRA and CDR2 YSYEKL. The CDR3 nucleotides are TGCGCCAGCAGCCAAAGGGACAACTACGAGCAGTACTTC. It translates to CASSQRDNYEQYF.

The chain employs TRBV19 and TRBJ2-3, with 8 bases lining up with TRBD2. CDR1 is LNHDA, CDR2 SQIVND, per germline (reference sequence). The CDR3 length is 15 residues. The V gene end was trimmed by 3 bases and the J gene end by 5 bases; junction bases not matched to a gene: 7. The CDR3 loop is CASSIDAGGIDTQYF. CDR3 bases: TGTGCCAGTAGTATTGACGCGGGAGGTATAGATACGCAGTATTTT. The whole variable domain, remainder taken from reference TRBV19 and TRBJ2-3, is DGGITQSPKYLFRKEGQNVTLSCEQNLNHDAMYWYRQDPGQGLRLIYYSQIVNDFQKGDIAEGYSVSREKKESFPLTVTSAQKNPTAFYLCASSIDAGGIDTQYFGPGTRLTVL.

This clone was recorded only once. V and J are TRBV19 and TRBJ2-1; 10 bases fit TRBD1. V lost 1 base, J lost 1 base, and 7 bases stayed unmatched. Germline CDR1 reads LNHDA; CDR2 reads SQIVND (reference sequence). This CDR3 has 18 residues. The CDR3 spells CASSIGRGQGRSYNEQFF. DNA of the CDR3: TGTGCCAGTAGTATAGGGAGGGGACAGGGGAGGTCCTACAATGAGCAGTTCTTC. The whole variable domain, filled in from reference TRBV19 and TRBJ2-1, reads DGGITQSPKYLFRKEGQNVTLSCEQNLNHDAMYWYRQDPGQGLRLIYYSQIVNDFQKGDIAEGYSVSREKKESFPLTVTSAQKNPTAFYLCASSIGRGQGRSYNEQFFGPGTRLTVL.

V and J are TRBV23-1 and TRBJ2-7; a possible D gene is TRBD2 (6 bases). TRBV23-1 is known as an ORF, though its function is uncertain. The length of the CDR3 is 17 residues. V lost 4 bases, J lost 5 bases, and 24 bases lay in between. CDR3 in DNA: TGCGCCAGCAGTCCCGCGTGGTGCGGGACCTCTCCCAACGAGCAGTACTTC. The encoded protein is CASSPAWCGTSPNEQYF.

V gene TRBV5-1 combines with J gene TRBJ2-1; D remains ambiguous. The germline V and J ends were trimmed by 0 bases and 2 bases, with 9 bases remaining between them. The CDR3 is 15 residues long. Germline CDR1 is SGHRS and CDR2 is YFSETQ. CDR3 amino acids: CASSLDINPYNEQFF. CDR3 in DNA: TGCGCCAGCAGCTTGGACATAAACCCCTACAATGAGCAGTTCTTC. Based on the CDR3 plus reference TRBV5-1 and TRBJ2-1, the full variable domain is KAGVTQTPRYLIKTRGQQVTLSCSPISGHRSVSWYQQTPGQGLQFLFEYFSETQRNKGNFPGRFSGRQFSNSRSEMNVSTLELGDSALYLCASSLDINPYNEQFFGPGTRLTVL.

The V and J genes are TRBV11-2 and TRBJ2-6, with TRBD2 matching 8 bases. J lost 4 bases, V lost 4 bases, and 6 bases had no gene match. In germline, CDR1 is SGHAT, CDR2 FQNNGV. The CDR3 covers 16 residues. CDR3 sequence (DNA): TGTGCCAGCAGCTCACGTTCGGGAGGGGGGGCCAACGTCCTGACTTTC. Its protein is CASSSRSGGGANVLTF.

Only one count was recorded for this clone. The rearrangement links TRBV5-1 to TRBJ1-2, with D hard to call. V was pared by 0 bases and J by 8 bases, with 11 bases between. Germline CDR1 is SGHRS and CDR2 is YFSETQ. The CDR3 consists of 13 residues. CDR3 region: CASSLEGGVGYTF. CDR3 coding DNA: TGCGCCAGCAGCTTGGAGGGCGGGGTCGGCTACACCTTC.

V usage is TRBV2 and J usage is TRBJ2-7; D is uncertain. CDR1 SNHLY and CDR2 FYNNEI come from the germline V gene. This CDR3 comprises 14 residues. V shed 4 bases and J shed 0 bases, with 10 bases lying between them. CDR3 residues: CASSGLRSSYEQYF. CDR3 bases: TGTGCCAGCAGTGGCCTGAGGAGCTCCTACGAGCAGTACTTC. The variable domain in full, completed from reference TRBV2 and TRBJ2-7, reads EPEVTQTPSHQVTQMGQEVILRCVPISNHLYFYWYRQILGQKVEFLVSFYNNEISEKSEIFDDQFSVERPDGSNFTLKIRSTKLEDSAMYFCASSGLRSSYEQYFGPGTRLTVT.

The rearrangement uses TRBV7-2 and TRBJ1-5, with TRBD1 as a possible D gene (6 bases). CDR3 length: 14 amino acids. CDR1 is SGHTA, CDR2 FQGNSA, per germline. Trimming cost V 3 bases and J 3 bases, with 9 bases left between them. The CDR3 spells CASSLGAANQPQHF. For the CDR3, the DNA is TGTGCCAGCAGCTTGGGGGCAGCCAATCAGCCCCAGCATTTT. The full variable domain, completed using reference TRBV7-2 and TRBJ1-5, is GAGVSQSPSNKVTEKGKDVELRCDPISGHTALYWYRQSLGQGLEFLIYFQGNSAPDKSGLPSDRFSAERTGGSVSTLTIQRTQQEDSAVYLCASSLGAANQPQHFGDGTRLSIL.

The chain recombines TRBV7-5 with TRBJ1-6; TRBD1 was called by the table and not checked on the DNA. TRBV7-5 is a pseudogene. The CDR3 is made up of 16 amino acids. CDR3 amino acids: CARSLGQRSYNSPLHF. The CDR3 coding sequence is TGTGCCAGAAGCTTAGGACAGCGCTCCTATAATTCACCCCTCCACTTT.